The following is a TCR beta chain sequence with its context. The entry originates in a study of Ad26.COV2.S vaccination and SARS-CoV-2 variants. Sample treatment: around 19 received Ad26.COV2.S at low or high dose, single or two shots; about 5 received placebo; per-sample allocation not given. The samples were gathered on day 63 after the first injection of vaccine or placebo. V was pared by 1 base and J by 7 bases, with 14 bases between. The V gene's germline CDR1 is SGHTA and CDR2 FQGNSA. The CDR3 is 14 amino acids. The protocol was immunoSEQ multiplex PCR, while the TCRdb copy is restricted to in-frame clones and leaves out a portion. The sample consists of roughly 380,000 clones, approximately 84% of them appearing once.

V usage is TRBV7-2 and J usage is TRBJ2-7; D is undetermined. The starting material was peripheral blood, obtained in a trial of Ad26.COV2.S vaccine versus placebo. The receptor's source is a person aged 18 to 65 who received the Ad26.COV2.S COVID-19 vaccine or a placebo. The CDR3 reads CASSLVVGSGEQYF. Here the CDR3 DNA reads TGTGCCAGCAGCTTAGTGGTAGGGTCCGGAGAGCAGTACTTC.